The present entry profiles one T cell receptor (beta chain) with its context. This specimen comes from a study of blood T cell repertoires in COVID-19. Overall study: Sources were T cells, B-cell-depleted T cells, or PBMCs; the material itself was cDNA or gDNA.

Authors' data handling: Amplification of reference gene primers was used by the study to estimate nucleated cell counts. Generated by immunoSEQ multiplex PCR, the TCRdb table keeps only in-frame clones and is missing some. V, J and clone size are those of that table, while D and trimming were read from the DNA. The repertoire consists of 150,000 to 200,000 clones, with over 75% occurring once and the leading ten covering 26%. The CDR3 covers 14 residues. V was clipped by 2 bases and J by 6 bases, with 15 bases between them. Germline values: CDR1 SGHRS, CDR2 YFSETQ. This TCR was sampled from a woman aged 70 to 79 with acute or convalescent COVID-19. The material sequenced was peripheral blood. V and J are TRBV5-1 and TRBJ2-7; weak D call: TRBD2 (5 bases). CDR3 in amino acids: CASSFGETRGEQYF. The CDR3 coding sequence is TGCGCCAGCAGCTTTGGGGAAACTCGGGGCGAGCAGTACTTC.